This T cell receptor (beta chain) came from a study of blood T cell repertoires in COVID-19. Study-level background: The samples span acute and convalescent COVID-19 from the United States, Italy and Spain. PBMCs, B-cell-depleted T cells, or T cells were the source of the cDNA or gDNA that made up the material.

Germline V CDR1 and CDR2: SGHTA, FQGNSA. V shed 2 bases and J 10 bases; nucleotides not matched to a gene: 8. The CDR3 has 14 residues. In the study's own analysis: Quantification of nucleated cells was approximated via reference gene primer amplification. Clones were sequenced by immunoSEQ multiplex PCR, and TCRdb holds only the in-frame ones, with some missing. V and J calls and clone size are those listed in that table; D and trimming were worked out from the DNA. The profile covers approximately 100,000 clones, with 70% to 85% appearing a single time and under 11% taken by the ten largest. Source material: peripheral blood. The TCR was taken from a man between 65 and 79 years old with acute or convalescent COVID-19. The rearrangement links TRBV7-2 to TRBJ2-1; 7 nucleotides match TRBD1. In DNA form, the CDR3 reads TGTGCCAGCAGCTTACTCGGACAGGCTGGCGAGCAGTTCTTC. As protein: CASSLLGQAGEQFF.